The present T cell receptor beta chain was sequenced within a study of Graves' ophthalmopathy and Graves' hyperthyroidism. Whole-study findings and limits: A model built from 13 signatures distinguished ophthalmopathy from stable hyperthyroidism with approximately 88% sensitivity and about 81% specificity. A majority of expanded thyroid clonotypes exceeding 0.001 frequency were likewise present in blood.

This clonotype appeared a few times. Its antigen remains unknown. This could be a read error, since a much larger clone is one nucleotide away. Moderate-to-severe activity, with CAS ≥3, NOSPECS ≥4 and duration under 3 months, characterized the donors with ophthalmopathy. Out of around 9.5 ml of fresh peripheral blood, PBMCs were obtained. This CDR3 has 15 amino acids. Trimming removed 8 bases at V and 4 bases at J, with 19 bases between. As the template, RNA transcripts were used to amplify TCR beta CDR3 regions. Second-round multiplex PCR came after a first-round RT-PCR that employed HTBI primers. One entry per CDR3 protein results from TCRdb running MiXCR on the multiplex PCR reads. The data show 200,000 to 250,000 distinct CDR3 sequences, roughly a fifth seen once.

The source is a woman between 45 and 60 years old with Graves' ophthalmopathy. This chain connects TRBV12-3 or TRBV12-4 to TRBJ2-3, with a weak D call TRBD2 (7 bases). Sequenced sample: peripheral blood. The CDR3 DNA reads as TGTGCCAGCGGTTCGGGGGGCGGTAGCTCAGATACGCAGTATTTT. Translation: CASGSGGGSSDTQYF.